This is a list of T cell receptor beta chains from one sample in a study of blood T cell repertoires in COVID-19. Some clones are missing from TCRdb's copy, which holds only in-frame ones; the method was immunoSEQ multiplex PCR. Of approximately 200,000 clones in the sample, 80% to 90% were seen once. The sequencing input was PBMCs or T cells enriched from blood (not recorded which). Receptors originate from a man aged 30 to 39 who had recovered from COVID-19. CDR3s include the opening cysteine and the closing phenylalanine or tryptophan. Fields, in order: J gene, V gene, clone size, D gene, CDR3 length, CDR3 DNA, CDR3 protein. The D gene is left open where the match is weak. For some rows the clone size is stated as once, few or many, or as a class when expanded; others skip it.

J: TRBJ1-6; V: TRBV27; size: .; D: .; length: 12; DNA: TGTGCCAGCAGTTTCTACGCTTCACCCCTCCACTTT; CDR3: CASSFYASPLHF
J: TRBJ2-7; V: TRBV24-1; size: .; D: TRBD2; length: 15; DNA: TGTGCCACCAGTGATTCCGGGACTAGACCGTACGAGCAGTACTTC; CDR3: CATSDSGTRPYEQYF
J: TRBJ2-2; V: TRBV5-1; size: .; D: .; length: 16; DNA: TGCGCCAGCAGCTTGAATAGAGTAGCGGCCACCGGGGAGCTGTTTTTT; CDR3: CASSLNRVAATGELFF
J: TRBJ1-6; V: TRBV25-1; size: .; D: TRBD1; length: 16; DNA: TGTGCCAGCAGTGCCCAGACAGGGGGAGGAGATTCACCCCTCCACTTT; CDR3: CASSAQTGGGDSPLHF
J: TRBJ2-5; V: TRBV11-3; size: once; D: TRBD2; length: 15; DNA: TGTGCCAGCAGCTTGGGCGGGAGTTCTATCCAGACCCAGTACTTC; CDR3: CASSLGGSSIQTQYF
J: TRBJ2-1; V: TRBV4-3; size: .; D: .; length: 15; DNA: TGCGCCAGCAGTAAACGGGACTCGGGCCACAATGAGCAGTTCTTC; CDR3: CASSKRDSGHNEQFF
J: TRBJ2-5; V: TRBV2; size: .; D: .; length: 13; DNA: TGTGCCAGCAGTGGGTCCCGCGGGGAGACCCAGTACTTC; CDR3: CASSGSRGETQYF
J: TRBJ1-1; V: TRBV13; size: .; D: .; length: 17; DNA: TGTGCCAGCAGCTTAGGCTCCAGGTTCAAAGAGAACACTGAAGCTTTCTTT; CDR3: CASSLGSRFKENTEAFF
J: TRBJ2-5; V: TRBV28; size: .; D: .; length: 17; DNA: TGTGCCAGCAGTCACGGGGGGTCAGGACAGTTGGGAGAGACCCAGTACTTC; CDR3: CASSHGGSGQLGETQYF
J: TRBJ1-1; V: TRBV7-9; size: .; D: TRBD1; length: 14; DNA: TGTGCCAGCAGCCCCGACAGGGGGAACACTGAAGCTTTCTTT; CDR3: CASSPDRGNTEAFF
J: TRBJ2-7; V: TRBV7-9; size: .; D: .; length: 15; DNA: TGTGCCAGCAGCCCCCCCGGAGGGCTAGCGCGCGAGCAGTACTTC; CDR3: CASSPPGGLAREQYF
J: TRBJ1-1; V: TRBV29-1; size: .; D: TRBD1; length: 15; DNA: TGCAGCGTTGAGGTAACAGGGGACAGAATTTCTGAAGCTTTCTTT; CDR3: CSVEVTGDRISEAFF
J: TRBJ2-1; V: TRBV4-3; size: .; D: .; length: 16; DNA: TGCGCCAGCAGCCAAGACGGAGGTGGGGGGTTGAATGAGCAGTTCTTC; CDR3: CASSQDGGGGLNEQFF
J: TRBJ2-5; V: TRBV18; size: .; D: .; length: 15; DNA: TGTGCCAGCTCACCACCGGAGACCGGCGGGGAGACCCAGTACTTC; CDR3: CASSPPETGGETQYF
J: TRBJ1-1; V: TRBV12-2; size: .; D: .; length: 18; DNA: TGTGCAAGTCGCCACCTACTAAGGGGGAGGGAACTGAACACTGAAGCTTTCTTT; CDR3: CASRHLLRGRELNTEAFF
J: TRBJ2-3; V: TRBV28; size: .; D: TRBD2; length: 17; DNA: TGTGCCAGCAGTTTAGTGTCCGGGAGGGCCGAGGGGATGACGCAGTATTTT; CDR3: CASSLVSGRAEGMTQYF
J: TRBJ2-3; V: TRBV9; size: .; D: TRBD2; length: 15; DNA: TGTGCCAGCAGCCTAGCGGGAGGAATCACAGATACGCAGTATTTT; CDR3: CASSLAGGITDTQYF
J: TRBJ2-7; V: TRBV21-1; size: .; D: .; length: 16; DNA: TGTGCCAGCAGCAAAGATAACGTAAACCTCTACTACGAGCAGTACTTC; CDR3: CASSKDNVNLYYEQYF
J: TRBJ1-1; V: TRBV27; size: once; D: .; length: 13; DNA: TGTGCCAGCAGTTCGACACTGAACACTGAAGCTTTCTTT; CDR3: CASSSTLNTEAFF
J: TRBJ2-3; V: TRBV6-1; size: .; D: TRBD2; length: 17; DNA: TGTGCCAGCAGTGAAGCCCTAGCGGGGGGGATCACAGATACGCAGTATTTT; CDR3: CASSEALAGGITDTQYF
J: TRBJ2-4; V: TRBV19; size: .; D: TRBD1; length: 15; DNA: TGTGCCAGTAGAATGACAGGGGGAATATTGGACATTCAGTACTTC; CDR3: CASRMTGGILDIQYF
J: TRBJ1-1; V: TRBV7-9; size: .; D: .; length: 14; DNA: TGTGCCAGCAGCCCCACAGGGAAGGACACTGAAGCTTTCTTT; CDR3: CASSPTGKDTEAFF
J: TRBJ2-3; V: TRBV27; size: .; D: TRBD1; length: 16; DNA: TGTGCCAGCAGGCCGAACAGGGGGCTTGGCACAGATACGCAGTATTTT; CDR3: CASRPNRGLGTDTQYF
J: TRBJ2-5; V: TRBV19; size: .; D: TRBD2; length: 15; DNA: TGTGCCAGTACAGGGACTAGCGGGGGCCGGGAGACCCAGTACTTC; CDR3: CASTGTSGGRETQYF
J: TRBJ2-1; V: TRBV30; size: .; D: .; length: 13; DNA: TGTGCCTGGAGTGTATCTCTGGCCCATGAGCAGTTCTTC; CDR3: CAWSVSLAHEQFF
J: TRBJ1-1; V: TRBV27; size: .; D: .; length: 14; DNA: TGTGCCAGCAGTACTACAGGCGGTGGCACTGAAGCTTTCTTT; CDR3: CASSTTGGGTEAFF
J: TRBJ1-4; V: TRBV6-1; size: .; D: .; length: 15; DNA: TGTGCCAGCAGTGAAGGGGGCCCCTCGGATGAAAAACTGTTTTTT; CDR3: CASSEGGPSDEKLFF
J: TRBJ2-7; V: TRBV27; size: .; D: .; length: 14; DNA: TGTGCCAGCAGCCTAAAAGGAGGGTTCCACGAGCAGTACTTC; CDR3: CASSLKGGFHEQYF
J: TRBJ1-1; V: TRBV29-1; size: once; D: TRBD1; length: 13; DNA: TGCAGCGTTAGGCGGGACAGGAGCACTGAAGCTTTCTTT; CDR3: CSVRRDRSTEAFF
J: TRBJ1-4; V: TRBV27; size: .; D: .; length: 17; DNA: TGTGCCAGCAGGAGACACCGGTCGGGGGGTGTGGATGAAAAACTGTTTTTT; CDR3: CASRRHRSGGVDEKLFF
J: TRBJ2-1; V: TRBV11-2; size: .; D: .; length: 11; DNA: TGTGCCAGCAGCCGGAGGGATGAGCAGTTCTTC; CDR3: CASSRRDEQFF
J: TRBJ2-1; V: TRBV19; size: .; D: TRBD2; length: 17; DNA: TGTGCCAGTAGCCCACAACTAGCGGGAGACTCCTACAATGAGCAGTTCTTC; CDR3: CASSPQLAGDSYNEQFF
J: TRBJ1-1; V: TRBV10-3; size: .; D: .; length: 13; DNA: TGTGCCATCAGACCGGGACAGAACACTGAAGCTTTCTTT; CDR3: CAIRPGQNTEAFF
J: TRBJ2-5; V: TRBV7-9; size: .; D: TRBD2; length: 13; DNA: TGTGCCAGCGGACTAGCGGGGGTAGAGACCCAGTACTTC; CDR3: CASGLAGVETQYF
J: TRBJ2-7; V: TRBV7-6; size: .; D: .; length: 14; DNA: TGTGCCAGCAGCTTAGATGAGTCCCGTCGCGAGCAGTACTTC; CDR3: CASSLDESRREQYF
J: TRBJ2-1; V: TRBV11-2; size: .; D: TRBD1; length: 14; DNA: TGTGCCAGCAGTTCCGGGACAGGGGTCCATGAGCAGTTCTTC; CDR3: CASSSGTGVHEQFF
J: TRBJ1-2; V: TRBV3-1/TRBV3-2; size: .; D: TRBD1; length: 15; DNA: TGTGCCAGCAGCCAAGGAGGAGGGGGCGCTTTTGGCTACACCTTC; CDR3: CASSQGGGGAFGYTF
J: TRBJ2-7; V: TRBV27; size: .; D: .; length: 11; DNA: TGTGCCAGCAGTTGGGGCAGCGAGCAGTACTTC; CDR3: CASSWGSEQYF
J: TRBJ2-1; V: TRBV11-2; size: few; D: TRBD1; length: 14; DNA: TGTGCCAGCAGCTCCTACAGGGGGGAAAATGAGCAGTTCTTC; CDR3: CASSSYRGENEQFF
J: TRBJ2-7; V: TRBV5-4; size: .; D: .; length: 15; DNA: TGTGCCAGCAGCTTGGTGGGGGGACCTTCCTACGAGCAGTACTTC; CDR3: CASSLVGGPSYEQYF
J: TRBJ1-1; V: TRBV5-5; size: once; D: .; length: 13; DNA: TGTGCCAGCCTCAAGGGGTACAACACTGAAGCTTTCTTT; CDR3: CASLKGYNTEAFF
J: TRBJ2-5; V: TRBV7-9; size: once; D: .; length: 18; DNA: TGTGCCAGCAGCTTAGACCCTAAGACGCAGGGGGGTCAAGAGACCCAGTACTTC; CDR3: CASSLDPKTQGGQETQYF
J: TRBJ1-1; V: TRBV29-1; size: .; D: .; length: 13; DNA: TGCAGCGTCGGGTCGGCAGGGTACACTGAAGCTTTCTTT; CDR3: CSVGSAGYTEAFF
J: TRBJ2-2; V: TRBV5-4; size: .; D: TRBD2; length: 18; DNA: TGTGCCAGCAGCGACGGGACTAGCGGGCGAGCGAACACCGGGGAGCTGTTTTTT; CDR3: CASSDGTSGRANTGELFF
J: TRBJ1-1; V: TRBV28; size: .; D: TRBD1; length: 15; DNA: TGTGCCAGCAGTCCCATGGACAGGGTAGGGACTGAAGCTTTCTTT; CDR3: CASSPMDRVGTEAFF
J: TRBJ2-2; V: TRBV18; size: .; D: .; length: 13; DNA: TGTGCCAGCTCACTTGCGGACACCGGGGAGCTGTTTTTT; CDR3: CASSLADTGELFF
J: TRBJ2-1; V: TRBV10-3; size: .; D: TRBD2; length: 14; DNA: TGTGCCATCAGCAGTACTAGCGGGGAGGGTGAGCAGTTCTTC; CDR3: CAISSTSGEGEQFF